The present TCR beta chain was sequenced within a study of blood T cell repertoires in COVID-19 (dated by TCRdb to 2020 to 2022). In the study overall: Samples covering the acute and convalescent phases of COVID-19 were provided by collaborators in the United States, Italy and Spain. The samples were drawn from the first 160 participants of the ongoing ImmuneRACE study and from under 1,500 subjects provided by 6 global collaborators. The prospective study material was composed of cDNA or gDNA derived from T cells, B-cell-depleted T cells, or PBMCs. Where HLA class I and class II types were available, the types were taken from metadata supplied by the sample provider, not from assay-based typing. The dataset comprised deeply sampled blood TCRbeta repertoires from subjects exposed to, actively infected with, or recovered from COVID-19. The repertoires were made available in a free public database intended to serve as a resource for research on the immune response to SARS-CoV-2. Sample metadata almost always included a de-identified subject ID, COVID-19 status, age in years and sex. Here is what the overall study found, with its caveats: How much clinical and demographic metadata was included differed by source and by participant, and the metadata was provided uncurated.

Details on this clone: Its cognate antigen has yet to be identified. No much larger clonotype is one base removed from it; base qualities were not supplied.

V is shortened by 4 bases, J by 4 bases, and the region joining them spans 15 bases. Reading from cysteine to phenylalanine, the CDR3 counts 15 amino acids. Only the CDR3 portion is preserved as DNA: 45 bases, with reading frame beginning at the first base. CDR1 SGHRS and CDR2 YFSETQ were looked up in the germline V gene. Whole blood was collected in K2EDTA tubes by collaborating institutions according to the institutions' own protocols. For TCRbeta analysis, collaborators shipped samples as frozen whole blood, isolated PBMCs, or DNA extracted from either of those sample types. TCRbeta CDR3 regions were amplified from genomic DNA using the immunoSEQ Assay, a bias-controlled multiplex PCR. As for the original processing: The number of nucleated cells in each sample was estimated from the amplification of reference gene primers within the assay. To quantify the absolute abundance of each unique TCRbeta CDR3 rearrangement, sequence reads were collapsed and filtered. For each sample, productive Simpson clonality was calculated as the square root of Simpson's diversity index across productive rearrangements. Sourced from immuneACCESS, this table was stored by TCRdb with only in-frame sequences that have V and J called. A share of the clones is absent; for the studies checked, an unresolved V gene accounts for under half, and the remainder has no known explanation. V, J and clone size are taken as reported in that table, and D and trimming were inferred from the DNA itself. The sample table shows around 100,000 clones, and under 80% are seen once. The ten largest account for 20% to 25% of the sample.

The specimen sequenced was peripheral blood. The rearrangement combines TRBV5-1 with TRBJ2-1; TRBD2 is possibly the D segment (6 matching bases). The source is a man between 65 and 85 years old with active or convalescent COVID-19. The CDR3 region has the sequence CASSPGLLLYNEQFF. The sequenced DNA is TGCGCCAGCAGCCCGGGACTCCTCCTTTACAATGAGCAGTTCTTC.